The 8 T cell receptor beta chains reported below all come from one sample, sequenced in a study of CD8 T cells in Susac syndrome. The RNA, about 0.45 to 1 ug, was put through reverse transcription using random hexamers. A single record per CDR3 protein comes from TCRdb applying MiXCR to the immunoSEQ multiplex PCR reads. Here the sample spans some 110,000 distinct CDR3 sequences, more than 85% being singletons. The sample consisted of CD4+ T cells from PBMCs. Receptor source: a human donor with multiple sclerosis.

This rearrangement joins TRBV30 to TRBJ2-1, with 8 bases matching TRBD2. CDR1 and CDR2 (germline): GTSNPN, SVGIG (reference sequence). V shed 5 bases, J shed 7 bases, and the junction held 13 bases outside the gene matches. The CDR3 has 15 amino acids. The CDR3: CAWDRTGGFGNEQFF. CDR3 nucleotide sequence: TGTGCCTGGGACAGGACGGGGGGGTTTGGAAATGAGCAGTTCTTC.

V and J are TRBV5-4 and TRBJ2-7; D may be TRBD1 (6 bases). Germline CDR1 SGHNT, CDR2 YYREEE (reference sequence). The CDR3 is made up of 16 amino acids. V lost 4 bases and J 4 bases, leaving 21 bases between the germline ends. The CDR3 bases are TGTGCCAGCAGCCAGGGCCCAGGGGATTATCGATACGAGCAGTACTTC. This translates into CASSQGPGDYRYEQYF.

The V call is TRBV5-1, the J call TRBJ2-1, with 8 bases lining up with TRBD1. Losses at the gene ends were 2 bases for V and 2 bases for J; bases not matched to a gene: 3. CDR1 and CDR2 (germline): SGHRS, YFSETQ. The CDR3 is 15 amino acids. The CDR3 DNA reads TGCGCCAGCAGCTTCGACAGGGGAACCTACAATGAGCAGTTCTTC. Translation gives CASSFDRGTYNEQFF.

This rearrangement joins TRBV19 to TRBJ1-5, with TRBD1 identical over 8 bases. Germline CDR1 reads LNHDA; CDR2 reads SQIVND (reference sequence). With 3 bases clipped from V and 7 bases from J, the junction kept 5 bases outside the gene matches. The CDR3 runs to 14 residues. The CDR3 is CASSMDRARQPQHF. The CDR3 region has the DNA TGTGCCAGTAGTATGGACAGGGCTCGCCAGCCCCAGCATTTT.

This rearrangement joins TRBV9 to TRBJ2-2; D might be TRBD2 (6 bases). The CDR3 spans 16 residues. Germline assignment: CDR1 SGDLS and CDR2 YYNGEE. V was cut by 4 bases and J by 0 bases, with 13 bases left in between. The CDR3 loop reads CASSPGWRANTGELFF. CDR3 bases: TGTGCCAGCAGCCCGGGGTGGAGGGCGAACACCGGGGAGCTGTTTTTT.

This chain links TRBV30 with TRBJ1-6; 9 positions agree with TRBD1. CDR1 GTSNPN and CDR2 SVGIG come from the germline V gene (reference sequence). The ends lost 3 bases at V and 10 bases at J; junction bases unmatched: 10. This CDR3 contains 15 residues. The CDR3, as DNA: TGTGCCTGGAGGTTCCCGGGACAGGGAGTCTCACCCCTCCACTTT. Translating gives CAWRFPGQGVSPLHF. Supplemented by reference TRBV30 and TRBJ1-6, the full variable domain reads SQTIHQWPATLVQPVGSPLSLECTVEGTSNPNLYWYRQAAGRGLQLLFYSVGIGQISSEVPQNLSASRPQDRQFILSSKKLLLSDSGFYLCAWRFPGQGVSPLHFGNGTRLTVT.

This clonotype was detected only once. The genes are TRBV10-3 and TRBJ2-2; D ambiguous. The V gene's germline CDR1 is ENHRY and CDR2 SYGVKD. The V gene lost 6 bases and the J gene lost 0 bases, with 5 bases spanning the gap. This CDR3 has 13 amino acids. Here the CDR3 DNA reads TGTGCCATCAGGGGTGCGAACACCGGGGAGCTGTTTTTT. Amino acid sequence: CAIRGANTGELFF.

This clonotype was detected only once. This rearrangement joins TRBV7-9 to TRBJ1-1; D is undetermined. The CDR3 consists of 14 residues. V lost 5 bases to trimming and J lost 2 bases, with 12 bases between them. CDR1 is SEHNR and CDR2 is FQNEAQ in the germline V gene (reference sequence). CDR3 amino acids: CASSLPGINTEAFF. In DNA form, the CDR3 reads TGTGCCAGCAGCCTGCCCGGGATTAACACTGAAGCTTTCTTT.